The 14 T cell receptor beta chains below were found in one sample sequenced in a study of Graves' ophthalmopathy and Graves' hyperthyroidism. Amplification from RNA transcripts yielded the TCR beta CDR3 regions. The authors performed first-round RT-PCR with HTBI primers and then a second-round multiplex PCR. From the multiplex PCR reads, TCRdb called clonotypes with MiXCR, one entry per CDR3 protein. Among 200,000 to 250,000 distinct CDR3 sequences, about a fifth were seen once, and the ten largest hold roughly 40%. What was sequenced was peripheral blood. These receptors all stem from a woman aged 50 to 60 with Graves' ophthalmopathy.

To note about this clonotype: Its ends do not fully match the called genes, so a read error is possible. The chain couples TRBV20-1 to TRBJ2-7; TRBD2 aligns across 13 bases. The CDR3 runs 18 residues. CDR1 is DFQATT, CDR2 SNEGSKA, per germline (reference sequence). The CDR3 sequence: CSARDRTSGSFGPYKQYF. The CDR3 DNA follows: TGCAGTGCTAGAGATCGGACTAGCGGGAGTTTCGGTCCCTACAAGCAGTACTTC.

Many counts were recorded for this clonotype. V and J are TRBV10-3 and TRBJ1-2; a weak D match, TRBD1 (5 bases). This CDR3 comprises 12 residues. V lost 2 bases and J lost 4, with 5 bases in between. CDR1 and CDR2 (germline): ENHRY, SYGVKD. This CDR3 reads CAISETGYGYTF. For the CDR3, the DNA is TGTGCCATCAGTGAGACAGGCTATGGCTACACCTTC.

This clonotype was counted ten times or more. This sequence joins TRBV12-5 and TRBJ2-5, with D perhaps matching TRBD1 (6 bases). Trimming stripped 7 bases from V and 5 bases from J, with 20 bases between. This CDR3 has 15 residues. Germline V gene sequence: CDR1 LGHNT, CDR2 FRNRAP. The CDR3 is CASAPGQGGRETQYF. The DNA for the CDR3 is TGTGCTAGTGCCCCGGGACAAGGGGGTAGGGAGACCCAGTACTTC.

Many counts were recorded for this clonotype. CDR3 nucleotide sequence: TGTGCCAGCAGCTTTTTAGCGGGAGGTCGGGAGACCCAGTACTTC. Its translation: CASSFLAGGRETQYF. The V and J genes are TRBV7-8 and TRBJ2-5; the match to TRBD2 covers 10 bases. Germline loops: CDR1 SGHVS, CDR2 FQNEAQ. There are 15 residues in the CDR3. The V gene end was trimmed by 3 bases and the J gene end by 5 bases; junction bases not matched to a gene: 6.

There are many counts of this clonotype. The chain recombines TRBV7-9 with TRBJ1-3, with D possibly TRBD1 on 5 matching bases. V was pared by 8 bases and J by 6 bases, with 14 bases between. Per the germline V gene, CDR1 is SEHNR and CDR2 is FQNEAQ (reference sequence). CDR3 length: 13 amino acids. CDR3 loop: CASGLGRTNTIYF. The CDR3 region has the DNA TGTGCCAGCGGACTGGGACGGACAAACACCATATATTTT.

V usage is TRBV6-5 and J usage is TRBJ1-2, with 7 bases lining up with TRBD1. This CDR3 has 14 amino acids. Germline CDR1 and CDR2: MNHEY and SVGAGI. Trimming at V came to 0 bases and at J to 2 bases, leaving 0 bases not matched to a gene. The CDR3: CASSYSTGNYGYTF. In DNA form, the CDR3 reads TGTGCCAGCAGTTACTCGACAGGGAACTATGGCTACACCTTC.

This clonotype was seen at least ten times. V is TRBV9 and J is TRBJ2-7; 10 bases agree with TRBD2. Germline assignment: CDR1 SGDLS and CDR2 YYNGEE. The CDR3 has 15 residues. Trimming took 1 base from V and 2 from J; bases not matched to a gene: 3. Written as DNA, the CDR3 is TGTGCCAGCAGCGTATTAGCGGGAGGCACCTACGAGCAGTACTTC. Protein product: CASSVLAGGTYEQYF.

This clonotype was seen ten or more times. J is TRBJ1-5 and V is TRBV12-5; 10 nucleotides line up with TRBD1. Unmatched junction bases numbered 10, after V lost 2 bases and J lost 6 bases. The CDR3 length is 17 residues. From germline, CDR1 is LGHNT and CDR2 FRNRAP. CDR3 sequence (DNA): TGTGCTAGTGGTTTGTCTTTTGGGACAGGGGATCCTCAGCCCCAGCATTTT. It encodes CASGLSFGTGDPQPQHF.

Turning to this clonotype: Germline and junction disagree at one end, which may indicate a read error. The genes are TRBV18 and TRBJ1-2; tentative D call: TRBD1 (5 bases). Per germline, CDR1 KGHSH and CDR2 LQKENI. The CDR3 covers 14 residues. The CDR3 region has the DNA TGCGCCAGCTCACCAGAGAGGACATCTTATGGCTACACCTTC. This translates into CASSPERTSYGYTF.

In this sample, this clonotype turned up many times. CDR3 in amino acids: CASNSASDYGYTF. The CDR3 bases are TGTGCCAGCAATTCCGCCTCAGACTATGGCTACACCTTC. This rearrangement joins TRBV12-3 or TRBV12-4 to TRBJ1-2, with unresolved D. Trimming removed 7 bases from V and 3 bases from J, with 12 bases in between. CDR3 length equals 13 residues.

This clonotype was observed a few times. A much bigger clone sits one base away, suggesting this may be a read error. The chain recombines TRBV7-3 with TRBJ2-2; 7 bases are shared with TRBD2. CDR3 size: 15 residues. Germline V CDR1 and CDR2: SGHTA, FQGTGA. The chain's CDR3 is CVSSLIGGSTGELFF. The CDR3 DNA sequence: TGTGTCAGCAGCTTAATTGGCGGGAGCACCGGGGAGCTGTTTTTT.

This clonotype was counted ten times or more. With a much larger clone just one base away, this may be a read error. No conserved phenylalanine or tryptophan is present at the end of the CDR3, so a read error is the likely explanation. The chain recombines TRBV12-3 or TRBV12-4 with TRBJ1-1; D remains ambiguous. V was trimmed by 7 bases and J by 11 bases, leaving 14 bases between them. The CDR3 length is 11 residues. The CDR3 DNA is TGTGCCAGCATCAAAGGTGTCTCTGCTTTCCTT. Its translation: CASIKGVSAFL.

Many counts were recorded for this clonotype. This sequence joins TRBV5-1 and TRBJ2-2, with a weak D call TRBD2 (5 bases). V was pared by 0 bases and J by 6 bases, with 9 bases between. The V gene's germline CDR1 is SGHRS and CDR2 YFSETQ. The CDR3 contains 14 residues. In DNA form, the CDR3 reads TGCGCCAGCAGCTTGGTAGCCGGGGCCGGGGAGCTGTTTTTT. Its protein is CASSLVAGAGELFF.

At least ten counts were recorded for this clonotype. The chain employs TRBV6-1 and TRBJ1-1; D unresolved. Germline values: CDR1 MNHNS, CDR2 SASEGT. V dropped 1 base and J dropped 1 base, with 10 bases sitting between them. The CDR3 sequence is 15 residues long. This chain's CDR3 is CASSEEGGTNTEAFF. As DNA, the CDR3 is TGTGCCAGCAGTGAAGAGGGAGGAACGAACACTGAAGCTTTCTTT.